These 21 T cell receptor beta chains came from one sample sequenced in a study of regulatory T cells in long-lasting Graves disease. Specified time point: newly diagnosed GD, antithyroid drugs for less than 3 months. RNA from PBMCs was the source of the TCR library. The TCR beta library used iRepertoire HTBI primers with Arm-PCR amplification of CDR3. Via MiXCR, TCRdb re-called the multiplex PCR reads, giving one row per CDR3 protein. The sample contains 440,000 or so distinct CDR3 sequences, under 15% of which appear only once. In addition, the sample was reused for a study of T cells in Graves' hyperthyroidism and ophthalmopathy.

This sample comprised peripheral blood mononuclear cells (PBMCs), obtained at new diagnosis, from a patient treated with antithyroid drugs. The receptors derive from a woman under 40 with Graves disease.

The V gene is TRBV7-8, the J gene TRBJ1-4; D is unresolved. V was clipped by 5 bases and J by 3 bases, with 10 bases between them. Germline loops: CDR1 SGHVS, CDR2 FQNEAQ. The CDR3 is made up of 14 amino acids. As DNA, the CDR3 is TGTGCCAGCAGCCAGATGGGTCCTAATGAAAAACTGTTTTTT. Its translation is CASSQMGPNEKLFF. Full variable domain (remainder filled in from reference TRBV7-8 and TRBJ1-4): GAGVSQSPRYKVAKRGQDVALRCDPISGHVSLFWYQQALGQGPEFLTYFQNEAQLDKSGLPSDRFFAERPEGSVSTLKIQRTQQEDSAVYLCASSQMGPNEKLFFGSGTQLSVL.

The V and J genes are TRBV6-9 and TRBJ2-7; 8 nucleotides match TRBD2. The V segment lost 4 bases and the J segment 5 bases; nucleotides outside the gene matches: 7. CDR3 size: 14 residues. The germline V gene has CDR1 MNHGY and CDR2 SVAAGI. The CDR3 is CASSSPRGGNEQYF. CDR3 nucleotide sequence: TGTGCCAGCAGTTCCCCCCGGGGGGGTAACGAGCAGTACTTC.

This clonotype was seen more than once but under ten times. The rearrangement joins TRBV27 to TRBJ2-1, with 13 positions matching TRBD2. Trimming cost V 5 bases and J 8 bases; bases outside gene matches: 3. Looked up from germline, CDR1 is MNHEY and CDR2 is SMNVEV (reference sequence). The CDR3 totals 14 residues. The CDR3 region is CASSAGLAGDEQFF. The CDR3 DNA reads as TGTGCCAGCAGTGCCGGACTAGCGGGAGATGAGCAGTTCTTC.

The chain carries TRBV28 and TRBJ2-7; TRBD1 matches 7 bases. Germline CDR1 reads MDHEN; CDR2 reads SYDVKM. Trimming removed 8 bases from V and 3 bases from J; junction bases left unmatched: 10. The CDR3 has 14 amino acids. The CDR3: CASGTAVVIYEQYF. CDR3 bases: TGTGCCAGCGGGACAGCTGTAGTTATCTACGAGCAGTACTTC.

This clonotype was observed at least ten times. The chain joins TRBV20-1 to TRBJ2-7; 8 nucleotides agree with TRBD2. The CDR3 totals 19 residues. Germline trimming cut 1 base from V and 1 base from J; bases unmatched to any gene: 18. Germline loops: CDR1 DFQATT, CDR2 SNEGSKA (reference sequence). Here the CDR3 DNA reads TGCAGTGCTAGAGCTCCCGGGACTAGTTTCGATTGGGGGTCCTACGAGCAGTACTTC. Its translation: CSARAPGTSFDWGSYEQYF.

This clonotype came up many times. V usage is TRBV5-6 and J usage is TRBJ2-1, with TRBD1 as a possible D gene (6 bases). V dropped 3 bases and J dropped 6 bases, with 13 bases sitting between them. CDR1 SGHDT and CDR2 YYEEEE come from the germline V gene. This CDR3 is built from 14 residues. CDR3 nucleotides: TGTGCCAGCAGCTGGGCAGGGGTGAGCAATGAGCAGTTCTTC. Encoded protein: CASSWAGVSNEQFF.

This clonotype has at least ten counts. The chain employs TRBV7-9 and TRBJ1-4, with 9 bases aligning to TRBD1. CDR3 length: 16 residues. V lost 8 bases, J lost 8 bases, and 15 bases stayed unmatched. Germline V gene data show CDR1 as SEHNR and CDR2 as FQNEAQ (reference sequence). For the CDR3, the DNA is TGTGCCAGCTTGACCGGGACAGGGTCTCGGGGAGAAAAACTGTTTTTT. This translates into CASLTGTGSRGEKLFF.

This clonotype was recorded at least ten times. The V gene is TRBV7-2, the J gene TRBJ1-6; D gene uncertain. Germline assignment: CDR1 SGHTA and CDR2 FQGNSA. Trimming pared 1 base from V and 9 bases from J, leaving 10 bases between. This CDR3 is 14 amino acids long. The CDR3 sequence is CASSLGLDSSPLHF. CDR3 coding DNA: TGTGCCAGCAGCTTAGGACTGGATAGTTCACCCCTCCACTTT.

This clonotype was seen only a few times. V and J are TRBV5-1 and TRBJ2-3; D perhaps matches TRBD1 (6 bases). Looked up from germline, CDR1 is SGHRS and CDR2 is YFSETQ. V dropped 5 bases and J dropped 5 bases, with 18 bases sitting between them. CDR3 size: 15 residues. The CDR3 reads CASRTTGFAVDTQYF. CDR3 coding DNA: TGCGCCAGCAGAACTACAGGGTTTGCGGTAGATACGCAGTATTTT.

This clonotype was seen only a few times. This chain connects TRBV7-9 to TRBJ1-6, with no clear D. CDR3 length: 15 residues. V lost 1 base and J lost 5, with 9 bases in between. Germline lookup yields CDR1 SEHNR and CDR2 FQNEAQ (reference sequence). CDR3 sequence: CASSLGEGNNSPLHF. The CDR3 nucleotides read TGTGCCAGCAGCTTAGGGGAAGGAAATAATTCACCCCTCCACTTT.

The chain joins TRBV27 to TRBJ2-3, with 8 nucleotides matching TRBD1. TRBJ2-1 explains the end of the DNA better; the J call may be wrong. The V gene's germline CDR1 is MNHEY and CDR2 SMNVEV (reference sequence). The CDR3 is 15 residues long. Here the CDR3 reads CASSFSGGTTYEQFF. The CDR3, as DNA: TGTGCCAGCAGTTTTTCAGGGGGCACCACTTACGAGCAGTTCTTC.

This clonotype was recorded at least ten times. The V call is TRBV6-1, the J call TRBJ1-5; the D is unclear. This CDR3 spans 16 amino acids. The ends were cut back, 7 bases at V and 0 bases at J, with 16 bases in the middle. CDR1 is MNHNS, CDR2 SASEGT, per germline. The DNA of the CDR3 is TGTGCCAGCATAATGGGCCGAGGGTATAGCAATCAGCCCCAGCATTTT. This translates into CASIMGRGYSNQPQHF.

This clonotype was detected ten times or more. The rearrangement joins TRBV3-1 to TRBJ1-6; 8 bases are a match to TRBD1. The germline V gene encodes CDR1 LGHDT and CDR2 YNNKEL (reference sequence). Trimming cost V 4 bases and J 7 bases; bases outside gene matches: 6. The CDR3 has 15 residues. CDR3 bases: TGTGCCAGCAGCCCCGGACAGGGTGGGAATTCACCCCTCCACTTT. Protein product: CASSPGQGGNSPLHF.

This clonotype occurred many times. The rearrangement joins TRBV5-1 to TRBJ2-1; no firm D call. Between the trimmed V and J ends, which lost 1 base and 6 bases, there was a span of 8 bases. This CDR3 region has 13 residues. Germline V gene data show CDR1 as SGHRS and CDR2 as YFSETQ. The CDR3 region has the DNA TGCGCCAGCAGCTTGTTACTGGGCAATGAGCAGTTCTTC. Its protein product is CASSLLLGNEQFF.

The sample holds a few counts of this clonotype. A much larger clone lies one base from this, so it may be a read error. The chain joins TRBV30 to TRBJ2-7; D is unresolved. The CDR3 spans 12 residues. Germline CDR1 GTSNPN, CDR2 SVGIG (reference sequence). With 7 bases removed from V and 2 bases from J, the gap between germline ends came to 12 bases. The CDR3 protein is CASDVGPYEQYF. CDR3 DNA sequence: TGTGCCTCCGACGTAGGCCCCTACGAGCAGTACTTC. The full variable domain, its missing parts supplied by reference TRBV30 and TRBJ2-7, is SQTIHQWPATLVQPVGSPLSLECTVEGTSNPNLYWYRQAAGRGLQLLFYSVGIGQISSEVPQNLSASRPQDRQFILSSKKLLLSDSGFYLCASDVGPYEQYFGPGTRLTVT.

This clonotype has more than one count but fewer than ten. V and J are TRBV7-8 and TRBJ2-3; TRBD2 matches 9 bases. J gave up 3 bases and V 1 base, and 11 bases lay outside the gene matches. Germline lookup yields CDR1 SGHVS and CDR2 FQNEAQ. The CDR3 extends over 18 amino acids. The CDR3 DNA follows: TGTGCCAGCAGCTTAGGTAGCGGGAGCGGGAGTTGGACAGATACGCAGTATTTT. Residues: CASSLGSGSGSWTDTQYF. Full variable domain (rest looked up from reference TRBV7-8 and TRBJ2-3): GAGVSQSPRYKVAKRGQDVALRCDPISGHVSLFWYQQALGQGPEFLTYFQNEAQLDKSGLPSDRFFAERPEGSVSTLKIQRTQQEDSAVYLCASSLGSGSGSWTDTQYFGPGTRLTVL.

CDR3 in DNA: TGTGCCAGCAGCTTAGTTGGGGAAACCTACGAGCAGTACTTC. Protein: CASSLVGETYEQYF. This chain joins TRBV7-2 and TRBJ2-7; D remains ambiguous. V lost 1 base, J lost 2 bases, and 9 bases lay in between. The germline V gene has CDR1 SGHTA and CDR2 FQGNSA. There are 14 residues in the CDR3. The whole variable domain, filled in from reference TRBV7-2 and TRBJ2-7, reads GAGVSQSPSNKVTEKGKDVELRCDPISGHTALYWYRQSLGQGLEFLIYFQGNSAPDKSGLPSDRFSAERTGGSVSTLTIQRTQQEDSAVYLCASSLVGETYEQYFGPGTRLTVT.

The rearrangement links TRBV24-1 to TRBJ2-2; 8 nucleotides match TRBD1. This CDR3 region has 16 residues. The V and J ends lost 2 bases and 1 base, in that order; junction bases with no gene match: 2. Germline V gene lookup returns CDR1 KGHDR and CDR2 SFDVKD. CDR3 in amino acids: CATSDWTGLNTGELFF. CDR3 nucleotides: TGTGCCACCAGTGATTGGACAGGGTTGAACACCGGGGAGCTGTTTTTT.

In its sample, this clonotype was seen a few times. This rearrangement joins TRBV28 to TRBJ1-5, with 8 bases identical to TRBD1. CDR3 length: 15 residues. Trimming cost V 5 bases and J 3 bases; bases outside gene matches: 6. Germline V CDR1 and CDR2: MDHEN, SYDVKM. In nucleotides, the CDR3 is TGTGCCAGCAGTCGACAGGGGAATATCAATCAGCCCCAGCATTTT. Translation: CASSRQGNINQPQHF.

In its sample, this clonotype was seen many times. This chain uses TRBV7-9 with TRBJ2-3; D might be TRBD1 (6 bases). This CDR3 spans 16 amino acids. The V end was cut by 4 bases, the J end by 0 bases, with 14 bases between. Per germline, CDR1 SEHNR and CDR2 FQNEAQ (reference sequence). CDR3 DNA sequence: TGTGCCAGCAGCTCGACACAGGGTTCCAGCACAGATACGCAGTATTTT. This gives the protein CASSSTQGSSTDTQYF.

This clonotype was found many times. The chain recombines TRBV27 with TRBJ1-1; D call uncertain. Germline CDR1 MNHEY, CDR2 SMNVEV (reference sequence). V lost 0 bases, J lost 2 bases, and 4 bases lay in between. The CDR3 is made up of 13 amino acids. In DNA form, the CDR3 reads TGTGCCAGCAGTTTATCTTTTAACACTGAAGCTTTCTTT. This gives the protein CASSLSFNTEAFF.